The clone carrying this T cell receptor beta chain was detected a few times. The sample belongs to a study of T cells after yellow fever vaccination. Looking at the study overall: Low-cell-number fractions underwent preparation using SMART-Seq v4 Ultra Low Input.

Study-wide results and caveats: Most clones from primary vaccination resurfaced after the booster (about 96% CD4, more than 75% CD8).

CDR3 length: 12 residues. V was cut by 0 bases and J by 10 bases, with 7 bases left in between. Generation of TCR cDNA used 5'RACE template switching (which added a universal primer site and UMIs). TCRdb analysed the 5' RACE reads with MiXCR anew, one entry per CDR3 protein. The sample yields just under 85,000 distinct CDR3 sequences, roughly 15% seen once. This receptor was identified in a man aged 18-30 years who received the YFV17D yellow fever vaccine. The rearrangement joins TRBV12-3 or TRBV12-4 to TRBJ2-1; no reliable D call. This specimen was CD8+ T cells not binding an NS4B(214-222) dextramer, sorted from PBMCs, taken 20 to 25 days after the first yellow fever vaccination. The CDR3 DNA reads TGTGCCAGCAGTTTAGCGCGCGCGGAGCAGTTCTTC. This translates into CASSLARAEQFF.